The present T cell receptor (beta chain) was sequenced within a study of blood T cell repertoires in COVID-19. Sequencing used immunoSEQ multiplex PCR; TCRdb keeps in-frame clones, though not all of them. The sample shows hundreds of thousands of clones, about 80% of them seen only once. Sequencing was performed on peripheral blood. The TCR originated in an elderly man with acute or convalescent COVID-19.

For the CDR3, the DNA is TGTGCCAGCAGTGCCCCCGAGGAGGGAAACACCATATATTTT. The encoded protein is CASSAPEEGNTIYF. The chain uses TRBV13 and TRBJ1-3; D call uncertain. The germline V and J ends were trimmed by 6 bases and 4 bases, with 13 bases remaining between them. This CDR3 is 14 amino acids long. From germline, CDR1 is PRHDT and CDR2 FYEKMQ (reference sequence).